The source of this T cell receptor beta chain is a study of cytomegalovirus exposure and HLA in healthy donors. The wider study: About 200 million T cells yielded over 90 million unique TCR beta sequences in earlier analysis. The study's early data release held 80 million to 95 million unique TCRs from HLA-typed donors. Study results and caveats: TCR beta V- and J-gene trimming was later associated with a missense DCLRE1C variant. Researchers reportedly found TCR beta sequences accurately predicted most subjects' HLA-A and HLA-B alleles.

60 Vbeta and 13 Jbeta primers were used in PCR. This table comes from immunoSEQ multiplex PCR, and its TCRdb copy is limited to in-frame clones, with some not included. The data show roughly 150,000 clones, approximately 80% seen once. Details on this clone: Its antigen is unknown.

This CDR3 comprises 16 residues. CDR1 is SGHTS and CDR2 is YDEGEE in the germline V gene. Losses at the gene ends were 4 bases for V and 1 base for J; bases not matched to a gene: 10. The chain employs TRBV5-8 and TRBJ2-7; 8 bases match TRBD1. The TCR comes from a man between 25 and 39 years old in good health and CMV-seropositive. Source material: PBMCs. The CDR3 protein is CASSDHWTGLSYEQYF. The CDR3 region has the DNA TGTGCCAGCAGCGACCATTGGACAGGGCTTTCCTACGAGCAGTACTTC.